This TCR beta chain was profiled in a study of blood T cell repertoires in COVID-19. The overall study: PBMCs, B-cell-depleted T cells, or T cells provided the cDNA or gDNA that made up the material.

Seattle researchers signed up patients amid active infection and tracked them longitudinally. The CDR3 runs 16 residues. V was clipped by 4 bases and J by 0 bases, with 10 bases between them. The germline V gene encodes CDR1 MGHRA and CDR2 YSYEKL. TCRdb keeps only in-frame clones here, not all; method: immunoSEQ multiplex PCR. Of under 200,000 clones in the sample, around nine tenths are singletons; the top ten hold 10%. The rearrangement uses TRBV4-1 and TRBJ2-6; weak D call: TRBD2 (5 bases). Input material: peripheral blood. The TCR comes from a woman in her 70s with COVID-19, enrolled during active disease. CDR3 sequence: CASSREGNSGANVLTF. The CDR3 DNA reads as TGCGCCAGCAGCCGTGAGGGCAACTCTGGGGCCAACGTCCTGACTTTC.